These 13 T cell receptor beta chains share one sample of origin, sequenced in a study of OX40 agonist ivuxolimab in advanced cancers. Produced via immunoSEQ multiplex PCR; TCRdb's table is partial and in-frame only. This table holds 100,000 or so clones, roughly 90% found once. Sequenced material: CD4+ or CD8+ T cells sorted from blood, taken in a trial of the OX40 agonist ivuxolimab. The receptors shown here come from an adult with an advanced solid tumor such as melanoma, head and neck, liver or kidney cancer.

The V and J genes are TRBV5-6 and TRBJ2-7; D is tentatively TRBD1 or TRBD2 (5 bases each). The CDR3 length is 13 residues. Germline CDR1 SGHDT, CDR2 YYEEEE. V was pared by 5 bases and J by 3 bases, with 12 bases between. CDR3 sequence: CASSVPGLYEQYF. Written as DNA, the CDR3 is TGTGCCAGCAGTGTCCCGGGGCTCTACGAGCAGTACTTC.

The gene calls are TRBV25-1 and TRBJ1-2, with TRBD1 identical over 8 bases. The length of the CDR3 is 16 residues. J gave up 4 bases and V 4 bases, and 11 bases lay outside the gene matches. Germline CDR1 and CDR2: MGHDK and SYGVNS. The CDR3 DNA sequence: TGTGCCAGCAGTGGAGCCACGGGACAGGAAATCTATGGCTACACCTTC. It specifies CASSGATGQEIYGYTF.

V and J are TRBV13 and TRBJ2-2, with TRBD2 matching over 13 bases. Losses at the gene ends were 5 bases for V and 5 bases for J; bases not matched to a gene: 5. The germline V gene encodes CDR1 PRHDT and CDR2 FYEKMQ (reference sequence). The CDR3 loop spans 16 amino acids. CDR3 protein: CASSPRTSGSTGELFF. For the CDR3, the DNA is TGTGCCAGCAGCCCCCGGACTAGCGGGAGTACCGGGGAGCTGTTTTTT. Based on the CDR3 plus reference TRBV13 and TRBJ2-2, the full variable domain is AAGVIQSPRHLIKEKRETATLKCYPIPRHDTVYWYQQGPGQDPQFLISFYEKMQSDKGSIPDRFSAQQFSDYHSELNMSSLELGDSALYFCASSPRTSGSTGELFFGEGSRLTVL.

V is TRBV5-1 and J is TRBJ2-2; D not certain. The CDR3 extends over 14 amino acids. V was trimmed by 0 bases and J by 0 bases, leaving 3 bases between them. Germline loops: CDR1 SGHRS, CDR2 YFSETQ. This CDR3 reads CASSLGSNTGELFF. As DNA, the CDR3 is TGCGCCAGCAGCTTGGGCTCGAACACCGGGGAGCTGTTTTTT.

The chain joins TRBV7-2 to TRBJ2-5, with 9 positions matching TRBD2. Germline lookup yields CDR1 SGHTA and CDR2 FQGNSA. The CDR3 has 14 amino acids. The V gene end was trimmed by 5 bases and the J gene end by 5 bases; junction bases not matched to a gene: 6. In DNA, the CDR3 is TGTGCCAGCAGCGCCCGGACTAGCGAGGAGACCCAGTACTTC. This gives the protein CASSARTSEETQYF. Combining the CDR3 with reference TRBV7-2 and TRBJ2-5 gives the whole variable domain GAGVSQSPSNKVTEKGKDVELRCDPISGHTALYWYRQSLGQGLEFLIYFQGNSAPDKSGLPSDRFSAERTGGSVSTLTIQRTQQEDSAVYLCASSARTSEETQYFGPGTRLLVL.

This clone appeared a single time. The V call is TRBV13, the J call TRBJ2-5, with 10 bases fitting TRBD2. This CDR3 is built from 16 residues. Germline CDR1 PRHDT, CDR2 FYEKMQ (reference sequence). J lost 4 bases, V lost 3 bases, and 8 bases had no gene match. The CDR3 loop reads CASSFTSGRATETQYF. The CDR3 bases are TGTGCCAGCAGCTTTACGAGCGGGAGGGCGACAGAGACCCAGTACTTC.

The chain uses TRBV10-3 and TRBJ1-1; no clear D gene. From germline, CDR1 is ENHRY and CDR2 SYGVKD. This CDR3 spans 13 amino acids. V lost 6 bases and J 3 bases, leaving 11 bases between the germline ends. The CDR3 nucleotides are TGTGCCATCAGGGTGAAAATGGACACTGAAGCTTTCTTT. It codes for CAIRVKMDTEAFF.

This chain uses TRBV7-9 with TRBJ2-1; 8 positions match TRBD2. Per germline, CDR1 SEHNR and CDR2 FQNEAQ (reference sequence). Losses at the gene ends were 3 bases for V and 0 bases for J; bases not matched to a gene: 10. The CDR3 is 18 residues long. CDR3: CASSFGVAGLSSYNEQFF. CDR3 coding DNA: TGTGCCAGCAGCTTCGGGGTAGCGGGATTGAGCTCCTACAATGAGCAGTTCTTC.

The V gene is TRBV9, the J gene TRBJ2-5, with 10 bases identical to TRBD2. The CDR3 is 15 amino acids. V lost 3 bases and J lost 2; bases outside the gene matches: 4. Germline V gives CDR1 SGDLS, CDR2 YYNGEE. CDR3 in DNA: TGTGCCAGCAGCGCTAGCGGGGGACTACAAGAGACCCAGTACTTC. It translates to CASSASGGLQETQYF.

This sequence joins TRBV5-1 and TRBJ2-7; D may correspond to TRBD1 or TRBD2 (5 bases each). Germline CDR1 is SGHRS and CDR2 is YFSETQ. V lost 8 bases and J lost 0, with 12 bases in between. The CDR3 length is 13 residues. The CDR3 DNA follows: TGCGCCAGTACCGGGACGGACTCCTACGAGCAGTACTTC. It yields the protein CASTGTDSYEQYF.

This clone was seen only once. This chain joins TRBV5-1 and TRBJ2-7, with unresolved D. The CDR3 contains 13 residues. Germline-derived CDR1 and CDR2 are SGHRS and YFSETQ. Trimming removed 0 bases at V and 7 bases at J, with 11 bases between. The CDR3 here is CASSLAPNGEQYF. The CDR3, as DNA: TGCGCCAGCAGCTTGGCCCCCAACGGTGAGCAGTACTTC.

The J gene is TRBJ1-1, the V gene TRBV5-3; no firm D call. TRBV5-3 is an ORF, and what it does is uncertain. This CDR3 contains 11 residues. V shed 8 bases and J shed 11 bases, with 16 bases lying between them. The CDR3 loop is CARRIAPSAFF. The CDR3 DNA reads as TGTGCCAGGCGAATCGCCCCGAGCGCTTTCTTT.

CDR3 sequence (DNA): TGTGCCATCAGTGAAGGGGGCGCGGAGACCCAGTACTTC. Its translation: CAISEGGAETQYF. The chain employs TRBV10-3 and TRBJ2-5; 7 nucleotides line up with TRBD1. V lost 3 bases to trimming and J lost 5 bases; unmatched junction nucleotides: 3. Germline V gives CDR1 ENHRY, CDR2 SYGVKD. The CDR3 is 13 amino acids.